Following are 14 T cell receptor beta chains from one sample sequenced in a study of T cell responses to AZD1222 COVID-19 vaccine (dated by TCRdb to the early 2020s). The protocol used for the library was the immunoSEQ multiplex PCR assay. What TCRdb holds here is the immuneACCESS table cut down to in-frame rearrangements. Part of the clones is not present; checked against another copy, under half of the missing clones reflect an unresolved V gene, and the others are unexplained. Within this sample are some 170,000 clones, with approximately 88% of them counted one time only. The ten most abundant clones make up around 1.6% of the sample. The time point label on this specimen signifies: baseline before first vaccination. This specimen consisted of peripheral blood, obtained on day 0 of AZD1222 vaccination. Receptors originate from an adult in good health.

The chain combines TRBV6-5 with TRBJ1-2; TRBD1 might be the D (5 bases). V was trimmed by 10 bases and J by 6 bases, leaving 18 bases between them. CDR1 and CDR2 from the germline V gene are MNHEY and SVGAGI. The CDR3 has 13 amino acids. CDR3 bases: TGTGCCACCATTTCCGATTCGGGGGATGGCTACACCTTC. Translated, it gives CATISDSGDGYTF.

This chain connects TRBV5-4 to TRBJ1-1; D is undetermined. The CDR3 runs to 15 residues. The germline V gene has CDR1 SGHNT and CDR2 YYREEE (reference sequence). With 0 bases removed from V and 1 base from J, the gap between germline ends came to 10 bases. DNA for the CDR3: TGTGCCAGCAGCTTGGTATTACAGCAGAACACTGAAGCTTTCTTT. Translation: CASSLVLQQNTEAFF.

The rearrangement uses TRBV6-1 and TRBJ2-2; 9 bases map to TRBD1. The CDR3 totals 15 residues. The junction had 4 bases not matched to a gene; V was cut back by 1 base and J by 7 bases. Germline CDR1 is MNHNS and CDR2 is SASEGT. The CDR3 DNA reads as TGTGCCAGCAGTGAAGGGACAGGGGTGGTCGGGGAGCTGTTTTTT. Protein sequence: CASSEGTGVVGELFF.

V and J are TRBV5-8 and TRBJ2-2; D uncertain. Germline V gene sequence: CDR1 SGHTS, CDR2 YDEGEE. There are 14 residues in the CDR3. Trimming took 4 bases from V and 6 from J, leaving 13 bases between them. The CDR3, as DNA: TGTGCCAGCAGCCCCCTATTGGTCCCCGGGGAGCTGTTTTTT. Residues: CASSPLLVPGELFF.

This chain connects TRBV5-1 to TRBJ1-3; the D gene is possibly TRBD1 (6 bases). Looked up from germline, CDR1 is SGHRS and CDR2 is YFSETQ. Trimming pared 4 bases from V and 4 bases from J, leaving 18 bases between. CDR3 length: 16 amino acids. The CDR3: CASSPDGQGQGNTIYF. The CDR3 DNA reads as TGCGCCAGCAGCCCCGACGGGCAGGGGCAAGGAAACACCATATATTTT.

This chain joins TRBV5-1 and TRBJ1-3; D unclear. The V and J ends lost 0 bases and 9 bases respectively, with 16 bases between them. Germline-derived CDR1 and CDR2 are SGHRS and YFSETQ. This CDR3 has 15 residues. The CDR3 region has the DNA TGCGCCAGCAGCTTGGAGGGCAGGACCGGGTCCACCATATATTTT. Residues: CASSLEGRTGSTIYF.

This rearrangement joins TRBV11-2 to TRBJ1-5; 12 positions match TRBD1. The CDR3 loop spans 15 amino acids. The ends lost 3 bases at V and 6 bases at J; junction bases unmatched: 3. The germline V gene has CDR1 SGHAT and CDR2 FQNNGV. The CDR3 DNA sequence: TGTGCCAGCAGCTTTGGGACAGGGGGCAGTCAGCCCCAGCATTTT. Protein product: CASSFGTGGSQPQHF.

This sequence joins TRBV6-4 and TRBJ1-2; tentative D call: TRBD1 (6 bases). The germline gives CDR1 MRHNA, CDR2 SNTAGT. V was shortened by 6 bases and J by 2 bases, with 13 bases between the two germline ends. The length of the CDR3 is 14 residues. In nucleotides, the CDR3 is TGTGCCAGCAGCCCGACAGGCGGAAACTATGGCTACACCTTC. It yields the protein CASSPTGGNYGYTF.

This clone was counted once. The DNA of the CDR3 is TGCGCCAGCAGCAGACAGGGGGGGAACACTGAAGCTTTCTTT. Encoded protein: CASSRQGGNTEAFF. V usage is TRBV5-1 and J usage is TRBJ1-1, with 9 bases identical to TRBD1. The CDR3 is 14 amino acids. V was clipped by 4 bases and J by 1 base; unmatched bases: 2. Germline V lookup: CDR1 SGHRS, CDR2 YFSETQ.

This sequence joins TRBV11-2 and TRBJ2-2; a weak D match, TRBD2 (6 bases). Germline CDR1 reads SGHAT; CDR2 reads FQNNGV. V lost 4 bases to trimming and J lost 3 bases, with 15 bases between them. The CDR3 totals 16 residues. The CDR3 sequence: CASSSAGGGYTGELFF. CDR3 nucleotides: TGTGCCAGCAGCTCCGCTGGAGGAGGGTACACCGGGGAGCTGTTTTTT.

V is TRBV15 and J is TRBJ1-6; D not certain. Per germline, CDR1 LNHNV and CDR2 YYDKDF (reference sequence). Trimming removed 0 bases at V and 10 bases at J, with 16 bases between. The CDR3 covers 16 residues. The CDR3 reads CATSRDVAAPGSPLHF. In DNA, the CDR3 is TGTGCCACCAGCAGAGATGTGGCCGCTCCCGGGTCACCCCTCCACTTT.

The CDR3 coding sequence is TGTGCCAGCAGTGCCGGGCCCGCGGGGCCCCAGCATTTT. The encoded protein is CASSAGPAGPQHF. This chain joins TRBV9 and TRBJ1-5; D gene uncertain. The CDR3 contains 13 residues. Trimming took off 5 bases at V and 9 bases at J, with 15 bases between the two ends. Germline V lookup: CDR1 SGDLS, CDR2 YYNGEE.

In DNA form, the CDR3 reads TGTGCCAGCAGTTGGGTTAGGGTTCAAGTTTACAATGAGCAGTTCTTC. Translating it yields CASSWVRVQVYNEQFF. The chain joins TRBV28 to TRBJ2-1; D call uncertain. The CDR3 covers 16 residues. V was shortened by 4 bases and J by 4 bases, with 17 bases between the two germline ends. CDR1 MDHEN and CDR2 SYDVKM come from the germline V gene.

This chain links TRBV9 with TRBJ2-3; 8 positions match TRBD2. Trimming cost V 2 bases and J 3 bases; bases outside gene matches: 5. The V gene's germline CDR1 is SGDLS and CDR2 YYNGEE. There are 15 residues in the CDR3. CDR3 residues: CASSVASGYTDTQYF. The CDR3 DNA sequence: TGTGCCAGCAGCGTGGCTAGCGGGTATACAGATACGCAGTATTTT.